This T cell receptor (beta chain) was sequenced during a study of blood T cell repertoires in COVID-19. Overall study context: There were acute and convalescent COVID-19 samples, and they came from the United States, Italy and Spain. From T cells, B-cell-depleted T cells, or PBMCs came the material, which was cDNA or gDNA.

Original data processing: Estimates of nucleated cell counts were drawn from the amplification of reference gene primers. TCRdb keeps only in-frame clones here, not all; method: immunoSEQ multiplex PCR. V and J calls and clone size are as listed in that table; D and trimming were resolved from the DNA. The table lists 150,000 to 200,000 clones, about 86% of them singletons. The clonotype was recovered from a human donor with acute or convalescent COVID-19. The donor label of this sample is uncertain. Sequencing used peripheral blood.

CDR3 protein: CASSLDRHQSAEAFF. DNA of the CDR3: TGCGCCAGCAGCTTGGATCGCCACCAAAGCGCTGAAGCTTTCTTT. The rearrangement links TRBV5-1 to TRBJ1-1; unclear D gene. The germline V and J ends were trimmed by 0 bases and 6 bases, with 15 bases remaining between them. Germline V gene lookup returns CDR1 SGHRS and CDR2 YFSETQ. The CDR3 is 15 residues long.